These 19 T cell receptor beta chains were all obtained from the same sample, sequenced in a study of T cell changes during pregnancy in multiple sclerosis. The method was immunoSEQ multiplex PCR; TCRdb's version includes in-frame clones alone and lacks a portion of them. The table has over 60,000 clones, approximately 90% seen once. This specimen consisted of peripheral blood, obtained in the first trimester of pregnancy. Receptors were obtained from a female donor with multiple sclerosis, enrolled in a pregnancy study.

The chain has TRBV29-1 and TRBJ1-2, with TRBD1 matching over 10 bases. V was pared by 6 bases and J by 3 bases, with 10 bases of the junction left unmatched. Germline V gene lookup returns CDR1 SQVTM and CDR2 ANQGSEA. CDR3 size: 15 residues. The CDR3 is CSVDSGTGVDYGYTF. DNA of the CDR3: TGCAGCGTGGATTCCGGGACAGGGGTCGACTATGGCTACACCTTC.

The rearrangement joins TRBV23-1 to TRBJ2-5, with a tentative D call TRBD2 (5 bases). TRBV23-1 is sorted into the ORF group, with uncertain function. The CDR3 contains 15 residues. V was shortened by 0 bases and J by 5 bases, with 13 bases between the two germline ends. The CDR3 spells CASSQSGARVETQYF. The CDR3 coding sequence is TGCGCCAGCAGTCAATCGGGCGCGCGGGTGGAGACCCAGTACTTC.

This rearrangement joins TRBV5-8 to TRBJ2-6, with 7 bases fitting TRBD1. Germline-derived CDR1 and CDR2 are SGHTS and YDEGEE. The CDR3 spans 16 residues. With 4 bases clipped from V and 0 bases from J, the junction kept 4 bases outside the gene matches. CDR3 amino acids: CASSPGQTSGANVLTF. Here the CDR3 DNA reads TGTGCCAGCAGCCCGGGACAGACCTCTGGGGCCAACGTCCTGACTTTC.

The chain is built from TRBV7-2 and TRBJ2-7, with TRBD1 matching over 9 bases. V was clipped by 2 bases and J by 6 bases; unmatched bases: 8. Germline CDR1 is SGHTA and CDR2 is FQGNSA. This CDR3 spans 15 amino acids. CDR3 sequence (DNA): TGTGCCAGCAGCTTATCAGGACAGGGGTTCTCCGAGCAGTACTTC. Its translation: CASSLSGQGFSEQYF.

The chain recombines TRBV19 with TRBJ2-2, with a possible D match to TRBD1 (7 bases). This CDR3 region has 15 residues. Germline CDR1 LNHDA, CDR2 SQIVND (reference sequence). Trimming removed 7 bases from V and 8 bases from J, with 20 bases in between. The DNA of the CDR3 is TGTGCCAGTAACATGAACAGGGGAGGTGAAGGGGAGCTGTTTTTT. Translated, it gives CASNMNRGGEGELFF.

The chain has TRBV5-1 and TRBJ1-1; TRBD1 matches 10 bases. Germline loops: CDR1 SGHRS, CDR2 YFSETQ. The CDR3 spans 15 residues. V shed 4 bases and J 1 base; nucleotides not matched to a gene: 4. Here the CDR3 reads CASSPRTGGNTEAFF. The CDR3 DNA sequence: TGCGCCAGCAGCCCCCGGACAGGGGGGAACACTGAAGCTTTCTTT.

This sequence joins TRBV7-2 and TRBJ1-1, with 8 bases lining up with TRBD1. Germline V gene sequence: CDR1 SGHTA, CDR2 FQGNSA. This CDR3 is 15 amino acids long. Trimming removed 1 base from V and 5 bases from J; junction bases left unmatched: 6. The CDR3 sequence: CASSLVAGGLTEAFF. The CDR3, as DNA: TGTGCCAGCAGCTTAGTCGCAGGGGGCTTGACTGAAGCTTTCTTT.

The chain couples TRBV4-3 to TRBJ1-1; D gene ambiguous. V gave up 0 bases and J gave up 1 base, with 9 bases separating them. The CDR3 runs to 15 residues. Germline CDR1 is LGHNA and CDR2 is YSLEER. CDR3 loop: CASSQDQPGNTEAFF. The CDR3 DNA is TGCGCCAGCAGCCAAGATCAGCCAGGGAACACTGAAGCTTTCTTT.

In this sample, this clone turned up once. The gene calls are TRBV12-5 and TRBJ2-1; D not certain. V was pared by 4 bases and J by 7 bases, with 8 bases between. The CDR3 covers 12 residues. Germline lookup yields CDR1 LGHNT and CDR2 FRNRAP. The CDR3 DNA reads TGTGCTAGTGGTTCCCACTTGAATGAGCAGTTCTTC. Translating gives CASGSHLNEQFF.

The rearrangement joins TRBV19 to TRBJ2-1, with D tentatively TRBD2 (6 bases). Germline values: CDR1 LNHDA, CDR2 SQIVND (reference sequence). The CDR3 runs 16 residues. V was pared by 2 bases and J by 0 bases, with 11 bases between. The CDR3 sequence: CASSITGGDSYNEQFF. DNA of the CDR3: TGTGCCAGTAGTATAACAGGAGGGGACTCCTACAATGAGCAGTTCTTC. Looking up the rest from reference TRBV19 and TRBJ2-1 gives the full variable domain: DGGITQSPKYLFRKEGQNVTLSCEQNLNHDAMYWYRQDPGQGLRLIYYSQIVNDFQKGDIAEGYSVSREKKESFPLTVTSAQKNPTAFYLCASSITGGDSYNEQFFGPGTRLTVL.

The V call is TRBV5-1, the J call TRBJ2-1; possible D gene TRBD1, 6 bases. The germline V and J ends were trimmed by 5 bases and 7 bases, with 13 bases remaining between them. CDR1 is SGHRS and CDR2 is YFSETQ in the germline V gene. This CDR3 region has 13 residues. The CDR3 bases are TGCGCCAGCAGTTTACCAGGGGCGAATGAGCAGTTCTTC. Translation: CASSLPGANEQFF.

The genes are TRBV29-1 and TRBJ1-1; 9 nucleotides align to TRBD1. V gave up 7 bases and J gave up 3 bases; unmatched junction bases: 6. Germline CDR1 and CDR2: SQVTM and ANQGSEA. This CDR3 is 13 amino acids long. This chain's CDR3 is CSANRGQDTEAFF. In DNA form, the CDR3 reads TGCAGCGCAAACAGGGGGCAGGACACTGAAGCTTTCTTT.

This chain links TRBV18 with TRBJ2-1, with 16 bases aligning to TRBD2. The CDR3 loop spans 18 amino acids. Trimming at V came to 3 bases and at J to 7 bases, leaving 9 bases not matched to a gene. CDR1 KGHSH and CDR2 LQKENI come from the germline V gene. CDR3 DNA: TGTGCCAGCTCACCCGGGACTAGCGGGAGGGCAGTAAGTAATGAGCAGTTCTTC. Translating gives CASSPGTSGRAVSNEQFF.

V and J are TRBV7-9 and TRBJ1-1; 11 nucleotides agree with TRBD1. The CDR3 length is 14 residues. The germline gives CDR1 SEHNR, CDR2 FQNEAQ (reference sequence). Losses at the gene ends were 4 bases for V and 10 bases for J; bases not matched to a gene: 8. CDR3 sequence reads: CASSSGTGGRRAFF. The CDR3 region has the DNA TGTGCCAGCAGCTCCGGGACAGGGGGACGAAGAGCTTTCTTT.

This rearrangement joins TRBV7-3 to TRBJ1-2, with 8 bases aligning to TRBD1. The CDR3 sequence is 14 residues long. Per germline, CDR1 SGHTA and CDR2 FQGTGA. V lost 5 bases to trimming and J lost 4 bases; unmatched junction nucleotides: 6. Here the CDR3 reads CASSPTGGTYGYTF. DNA of the CDR3: TGTGCCAGCAGCCCCACAGGGGGGACCTATGGCTACACCTTC.

J is TRBJ1-1 and V is TRBV20-1; possible D gene TRBD1, 5 bases. CDR3 size: 10 residues. Germline-derived CDR1 and CDR2 are DFQATT and SNEGSKA (reference sequence). V lost 6 bases, J lost 10 bases, and 12 bases lay in between. The CDR3: CSAPGGAAFF. The CDR3 DNA is TGCAGTGCCCCTGGAGGGGCAGCTTTCTTT.

The CDR3 DNA is TGTGCCAGCTCCCCAAACCCAGCGGGAGGTAGCTCCTACGAGCAGTACTTC. Translated: CASSPNPAGGSSYEQYF. The chain links TRBV18 to TRBJ2-7; 9 bases align to TRBD2. Per the germline V gene, CDR1 is KGHSH and CDR2 is LQKENI. This CDR3 is 17 amino acids long. J gave up 0 bases and V 6 bases, and 12 bases lay outside the gene matches. The full variable domain, with the rest looked up from reference TRBV18 and TRBJ2-7, is NAGVMQNPRHLVRRRGQEARLRCSPMKGHSHVYWYRQLPEEGLKFMVYLQKENIIDESGMPKERFSAEFPKEGPSILRIQQVVRGDSAAYFCASSPNPAGGSSYEQYFGPGTRLTVT.

The chain couples TRBV7-6 to TRBJ1-1; the D is unclear. Germline loops: CDR1 SGHVS, CDR2 FNYEAQ. Trimming took off 2 bases at V and 7 bases at J, with 14 bases between the two ends. The CDR3 covers 14 residues. The chain's CDR3 is CASSLKEGAFEAFF. CDR3 bases: TGTGCCAGCAGCTTAAAGGAGGGCGCTTTTGAAGCTTTCTTT.

Written as DNA, the CDR3 is TGTGCCAGCACCGGACTAGCGACAGATACGCAGTATTTT. It is translated as CASTGLATDTQYF. The rearrangement links TRBV2 to TRBJ2-3; TRBD2 aligns across 9 bases. The CDR3 sequence is 13 residues long. The trim removed 7 bases at V and 3 bases at J, leaving 2 bases unmatched. Germline assignment: CDR1 SNHLY and CDR2 FYNNEI.